This is a list of T cell receptor beta chains from one sample in a study of shared clonotypes between healthy human individuals. The assay was immunoSEQ multiplex PCR, and TCRdb's table has in-frame clones only and misses some. Of a few hundred thousand clones detected, 65% to 80% appear once; the ten largest clones hold 10% to 15%. Sequencing input: PBMCs. The receptors were gathered from a woman aged 40 to 55 in good health. Some clones in this sample may be carry-over from other donors' samples. CDR3s include the opening cysteine and the closing phenylalanine or tryptophan. Fields, in order: J gene, V gene, clone size, D gene, CDR3 protein, CDR3 DNA. A D gene is named only where the DNA matches it firmly. Part of the rows lack a size; the others show once, few, many or a class for expanded clones.

j_call: TRBJ1-3; v_call: TRBV11-2; clone_size: -; d_call: TRBD1; cdr3_aa: CASSWRVQGASGNTIYF; cdr3_nt: TGTGCCAGCAGCTGGAGGGTACAGGGGGCATCTGGAAACACCATATATTTT
j_call: TRBJ2-2; v_call: TRBV7-3; clone_size: -; d_call: TRBD1; cdr3_aa: CASSSRTGSTGELFF; cdr3_nt: TGTGCCAGCAGCTCCCGGACAGGAAGTACCGGGGAGCTGTTTTTT
j_call: TRBJ2-7; v_call: TRBV30; clone_size: -; d_call: -; cdr3_aa: CAWSVRDRAGEQYF; cdr3_nt: TGTGCCTGGAGTGTACGAGACCGGGCGGGGGAGCAGTACTTC
j_call: TRBJ2-1; v_call: TRBV2; clone_size: -; d_call: -; cdr3_aa: CASSELPAGEQFF; cdr3_nt: TGTGCCAGCAGTGAGCTCCCTGCCGGAGAGCAGTTCTTC
j_call: TRBJ1-5; v_call: TRBV5-6; clone_size: -; d_call: -; cdr3_aa: CASSLYGTLDSNQPQHF; cdr3_nt: TGTGCCAGCAGCTTATACGGGACCCTTGATAGCAATCAGCCCCAGCATTTT
j_call: TRBJ2-3; v_call: TRBV5-1; clone_size: -; d_call: -; cdr3_aa: CASSPPGDTQYF; cdr3_nt: TGCGCCAGCAGCCCCCCAGGAGATACGCAGTATTTT
j_call: TRBJ1-4; v_call: TRBV7-2; clone_size: -; d_call: -; cdr3_aa: CASSLEGGEKLFF; cdr3_nt: TGTGCCAGCAGCTTAGAGGGAGGTGAAAAACTGTTTTTT
j_call: TRBJ2-7; v_call: TRBV30; clone_size: -; d_call: -; cdr3_aa: CACGQFASYEQYF; cdr3_nt: TGTGCCTGCGGGCAGTTCGCCTCCTACGAGCAGTACTTC
j_call: TRBJ2-3; v_call: TRBV5-1; clone_size: -; d_call: -; cdr3_aa: CASSPSPATDTQYF; cdr3_nt: TGCGCCAGCAGCCCTTCACCTGCCACAGATACGCAGTATTTT
j_call: TRBJ1-5; v_call: TRBV18; clone_size: -; d_call: TRBD1; cdr3_aa: CASSPRAGGPFDSNQPQHF; cdr3_nt: TGTGCCAGCTCACCAAGGGCAGGGGGCCCGTTTGATAGCAATCAGCCCCAGCATTTT
j_call: TRBJ2-7; v_call: TRBV6-1; clone_size: once; d_call: -; cdr3_aa: CASSEDSGTTSYEQYF; cdr3_nt: TGTGCCAGCAGTGAAGATAGCGGAACTACCTCCTACGAGCAGTACTTC
j_call: TRBJ2-1; v_call: TRBV7-6; clone_size: few; d_call: -; cdr3_aa: CASSLARWSEQFF; cdr3_nt: TGTGCCAGCAGCTTAGCTAGGTGGAGTGAGCAGTTCTTC
j_call: TRBJ1-1; v_call: TRBV7-9; clone_size: few; d_call: -; cdr3_aa: CASSFDRLNTEAFF; cdr3_nt: TGTGCCAGCAGCTTTGACAGACTGAACACTGAAGCTTTCTTT
j_call: TRBJ2-1; v_call: TRBV9; clone_size: once; d_call: TRBD2; cdr3_aa: CASSVSSGGYNEQFF; cdr3_nt: TGTGCCAGCAGCGTAAGTAGCGGGGGATACAATGAGCAGTTCTTC
j_call: TRBJ2-2; v_call: TRBV5-1; clone_size: -; d_call: TRBD2; cdr3_aa: CASSPLLAENTGELFF; cdr3_nt: TGCGCCAGCAGCCCTTTGCTAGCGGAGAACACCGGGGAGCTGTTTTTT
j_call: TRBJ2-1; v_call: TRBV19; clone_size: -; d_call: -; cdr3_aa: CASSIDRGDYNEQFF; cdr3_nt: TGTGCCAGTAGTATAGACCGCGGGGATTACAATGAGCAGTTCTTC
j_call: TRBJ2-2; v_call: TRBV7-2; clone_size: once; d_call: -; cdr3_aa: CASSPKGGRGLSNTGELFF; cdr3_nt: TGTGCCAGCAGCCCTAAAGGGGGGCGAGGACTCTCGAACACCGGGGAGCTGTTTTTT
j_call: TRBJ2-7; v_call: TRBV7-2; clone_size: -; d_call: -; cdr3_aa: CASSLSGISYEQYF; cdr3_nt: TGTGCCAGCAGCTTGTCAGGAATCTCCTACGAGCAGTACTTC
j_call: TRBJ2-7; v_call: TRBV29-1; clone_size: -; d_call: TRBD2; cdr3_aa: CSVKLAGGGHEQYF; cdr3_nt: TGCAGCGTTAAGCTAGCGGGAGGGGGCCACGAGCAGTACTTC
j_call: TRBJ2-1; v_call: TRBV9; clone_size: -; d_call: -; cdr3_aa: CASSEGAGAHNEQFF; cdr3_nt: TGTGCCAGCAGCGAGGGGGCGGGAGCCCACAATGAGCAGTTCTTC
j_call: TRBJ1-1; v_call: TRBV5-4; clone_size: -; d_call: -; cdr3_aa: CASSLLKNTEAFF; cdr3_nt: TGTGCCAGCAGCTTGCTTAAGAACACTGAAGCTTTCTTT
j_call: TRBJ2-1; v_call: TRBV30; clone_size: -; d_call: TRBD2; cdr3_aa: CAWSALVTGGLGNNEQFF; cdr3_nt: TGTGCCTGGAGTGCACTTGTAACGGGAGGGCTGGGGAACAATGAGCAGTTCTTC
j_call: TRBJ2-7; v_call: TRBV15; clone_size: -; d_call: -; cdr3_aa: CATSRIPGELTPREQYF; cdr3_nt: TGTGCCACCAGCAGAATTCCGGGAGAGCTAACCCCTCGGGAGCAGTACTTC
j_call: TRBJ2-3; v_call: TRBV7-9; clone_size: -; d_call: -; cdr3_aa: CASSLVGRADTDTQYF; cdr3_nt: TGTGCCAGCAGCTTAGTGGGTCGAGCGGACACAGATACGCAGTATTTT